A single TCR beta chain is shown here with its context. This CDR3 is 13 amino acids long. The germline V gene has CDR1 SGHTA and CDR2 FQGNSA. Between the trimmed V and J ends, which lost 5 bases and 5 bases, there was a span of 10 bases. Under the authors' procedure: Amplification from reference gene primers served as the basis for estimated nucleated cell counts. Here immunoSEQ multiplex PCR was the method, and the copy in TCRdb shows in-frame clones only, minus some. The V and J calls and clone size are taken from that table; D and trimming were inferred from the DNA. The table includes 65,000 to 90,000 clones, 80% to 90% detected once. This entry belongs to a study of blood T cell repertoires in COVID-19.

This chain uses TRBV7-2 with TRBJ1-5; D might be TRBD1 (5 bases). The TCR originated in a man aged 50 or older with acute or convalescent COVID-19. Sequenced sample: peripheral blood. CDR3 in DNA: TGTGCCAGCAGCCGTCAGACAGATCAGCCCCAGCATTTT. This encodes CASSRQTDQPQHF. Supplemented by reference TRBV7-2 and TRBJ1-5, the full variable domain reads GAGVSQSPSNKVTEKGKDVELRCDPISGHTALYWYRQSLGQGLEFLIYFQGNSAPDKSGLPSDRFSAERTGGSVSTLTIQRTQQEDSAVYLCASSRQTDQPQHFGDGTRLSIL.